This T cell receptor beta chain derives from a study of vaccination effects on CD4 cells after COVID-19. Findings and limits, study-wide: Of the vaccine-induced clones from healthy vaccinees, merely 1 of 255 recognized common cold coronaviruses as well.

V lost 2 bases to trimming and J lost 0 bases, with 2 bases between them. The V gene's germline CDR1 is KGHSH and CDR2 LQKENI. This CDR3 is built from 13 residues. TCRdb keeps only in-frame clones here, not all; method: immunoSEQ multiplex PCR. The profile shows about 39,000 clones, around 80% of them singletons. Comments on this clone: The antigen is not known. This CDR3 is also generated by other DNA sequences in the sample.

The culture ran for around nine days before CD4+ T cells were isolated. Vaccine recipients, nucleocapsid antibody negative, had no prior SARS-CoV-2 infection. This chain uses TRBV18 with TRBJ1-5, with D uncertain. The sample in question was CD4+ T cells from PBMCs cultured without peptide, obtained before COVID-19 vaccination. This TCR was sampled from a human donor who received a COVID-19 vaccine. CDR3 sequence: CASSPDSNQPQHF. CDR3 nucleotides: TGTGCCAGCTCACCAGATAGCAATCAGCCCCAGCATTTT.